Shown below are 27 T cell receptor beta chains from a single sample sequenced in a study of T cell responses to AZD1222 COVID-19 vaccine. Repertoires were generated with immunoSEQ multiplex PCR, while TCRdb's copy carries only in-frame clones and drops some. The data hold roughly 120,000 clones, with roughly 90% observed a single time. Here the sequenced sample was peripheral blood, taken on day 0 of MenACWY control vaccination. The source is an adult in good health.

This chain links TRBV18 with TRBJ2-7; weak D call: TRBD1 (5 bases). Germline CDR1 reads KGHSH; CDR2 reads LQKENI. This CDR3 is built from 14 residues. Deletions cut 2 bases from V and 2 bases from J, with 10 bases between. The CDR3 region is CASSPETEAYEQYF. The DNA for the CDR3 is TGTGCCAGCTCACCAGAGACAGAGGCCTACGAGCAGTACTTC.

The J gene is TRBJ1-1, the V gene TRBV4-1; D is uncertain. The CDR3 sequence is 13 residues long. V was shortened by 5 bases and J by 6 bases, with 13 bases between the two germline ends. CDR1 is MGHRA and CDR2 is YSYEKL in the germline V gene. The CDR3 loop reads CASSDVGRAEAFF. CDR3 nucleotide sequence: TGCGCCAGCAGCGACGTGGGGAGGGCTGAAGCTTTCTTT.

The chain joins TRBV12-5 to TRBJ2-1; D is perhaps TRBD2 (5 bases). The germline V gene encodes CDR1 LGHNT and CDR2 FRNRAP. The CDR3 has 16 amino acids. V lost 5 bases and J 0 bases, leaving 14 bases between the germline ends. CDR3 in amino acids: CASGHLGESSYNEQFF. For the CDR3, the DNA is TGTGCTAGTGGTCACCTGGGAGAAAGCTCCTACAATGAGCAGTTCTTC.

This chain uses TRBV11-3 with TRBJ2-7; 7 bases are shared with TRBD1. This CDR3 has 14 amino acids. With 6 bases clipped from V and 6 bases from J, the junction kept 11 bases outside the gene matches. CDR1 SGHNT and CDR2 YENEEA come from the germline V gene. The CDR3 loop reads CASSSQSGQSEQYF. CDR3 DNA sequence: TGTGCCAGCAGTTCCCAGTCGGGACAGAGCGAGCAGTACTTC.

The chain is built from TRBV5-4 and TRBJ2-7, with D possibly matching TRBD1 (6 bases). The V end was cut by 7 bases, the J end by 0 bases, with 11 bases between. CDR3 length equals 13 residues. Germline values: CDR1 SGHNT, CDR2 YYREEE (reference sequence). The CDR3 bases are TGTGCCAGCGGGACACCGACCTCCTACGAGCAGTACTTC. This translates into CASGTPTSYEQYF.

This clone showed up just a few times. The chain couples TRBV6-5 to TRBJ2-3, with 9 positions matching TRBD2. From germline, CDR1 is MNHEY and CDR2 SVGAGI. This CDR3 has 14 amino acids. J lost 3 bases, V lost 11 bases, and 9 bases had no gene match. The CDR3 region is CACTLAGLTDTQYF. The CDR3 coding sequence is TGTGCCTGCACACTAGCGGGCCTGACAGATACGCAGTATTTT.

This sequence joins TRBV21-1 and TRBJ1-2. TRBV21-1 constitutes a pseudogene. CDR3 length equals 14 residues. The CDR3 spells CASSKGSATGGYTF. Written as DNA, the CDR3 is TGTGCCAGCAGCAAAGGTTCGGCGACGGGGGGCTACACCTTC.

This clone was recorded once. This chain connects TRBV19 to TRBJ2-7; perhaps TRBD2 as D (5 bases). The CDR3 totals 14 residues. CDR1 is LNHDA and CDR2 is SQIVND in the germline V gene (reference sequence). V dropped 7 bases and J dropped 0 bases, with 13 bases sitting between them. Here the CDR3 DNA reads TGTGCCAGTAACCCGGAGGTCAGCTCCTACGAGCAGTACTTC. Translating gives CASNPEVSSYEQYF.

This chain connects TRBV11-2 to TRBJ2-2, with 7 positions matching TRBD2. The CDR3 sequence is 16 residues long. Germline trimming cut 6 bases from V and 5 bases from J; bases unmatched to any gene: 12. From germline, CDR1 is SGHAT and CDR2 FQNNGV. CDR3 protein: CASSSGRGSRTGELFF. CDR3 DNA sequence: TGTGCCAGCAGTTCAGGGCGCGGGAGCCGGACCGGGGAGCTGTTTTTT.

The CDR3 bases are TGTGCCAGCCGCGATCGGGATGAGCAGTTCTTC. Translated, it gives CASRDRDEQFF. V and J are TRBV2 and TRBJ2-1; no firm D call. The CDR3 consists of 11 residues. The germline V and J ends were trimmed by 8 bases and 8 bases, with 10 bases remaining between them. Germline V gene data show CDR1 as SNHLY and CDR2 as FYNNEI. The complete variable domain, with remaining parts taken from reference TRBV2 and TRBJ2-1, reads EPEVTQTPSHQVTQMGQEVILRCVPISNHLYFYWYRQILGQKVEFLVSFYNNEISEKSEIFDDQFSVERPDGSNFTLKIRSTKLEDSAMYFCASRDRDEQFFGPGTRLTVL.

The chain combines TRBV9 with TRBJ1-4, with D maybe TRBD1 (6 bases). This CDR3 comprises 12 residues. Germline CDR1 and CDR2: SGDLS and YYNGEE. With 3 bases removed from V and 10 bases from J, the gap between germline ends came to 10 bases. CDR3 in amino acids: CASSGEQGKLFF. The CDR3 DNA reads as TGTGCCAGCAGCGGAGAACAGGGAAAACTGTTTTTT.

The chain recombines TRBV4-3 with TRBJ1-6, with a tentative D call TRBD1 (6 bases). Germline CDR1 is LGHNA and CDR2 is YSLEER. The V and J ends lost 1 base and 6 bases respectively, with 16 bases between them. This CDR3 region has 17 residues. The CDR3 here is CASSQGRGSGLNSPLHF. CDR3 coding DNA: TGCGCCAGCAGCCAAGGGAGGGGGAGTGGCCTTAATTCACCCCTCCACTTT.

This chain links TRBV3-1 (or the pseudogene TRBV3-2) with TRBJ1-4; no reliable D call. This CDR3 contains 14 residues. Trimming shortened V by 0 bases and J by 5 bases, and 7 bases separated the two germline ends. The germline V gene has CDR1 LGHDT and CDR2 YNNKEL (reference sequence). The CDR3 DNA reads TGTGCCAGCAGCCAAGATCTGGGGAATGAAAAACTGTTTTTT. Protein product: CASSQDLGNEKLFF.

This clone has only one observation. The V call is TRBV9, the J call TRBJ2-3; the match to TRBD2 covers 7 bases. Germline CDR1 reads SGDLS; CDR2 reads YYNGEE. V dropped 4 bases and J dropped 2; count of bases not matched to a gene: 13. The CDR3 spans 17 residues. The DNA for the CDR3 is TGTGCCAGCAGCCCCCAAACTCGACTAGCTAACACAGATACGCAGTATTTT. It yields the protein CASSPQTRLANTDTQYF.

This sequence joins TRBV20-1 and TRBJ1-1, with no clear D. From germline, CDR1 is DFQATT and CDR2 SNEGSKA (reference sequence). The CDR3 totals 13 residues. Trimming stripped 3 bases from V and 4 bases from J, with 12 bases between. DNA for the CDR3: TGCAGTGCTAGTTTCGATATGGTCACTGAAGCTTTCTTT. It encodes CSASFDMVTEAFF.

The genes are TRBV20-1 and TRBJ1-4, with D perhaps matching TRBD1 (6 bases). The V gene's germline CDR1 is DFQATT and CDR2 SNEGSKA (reference sequence). The CDR3 has 15 residues. The V end lost 3 bases, the J end lost 7 bases, and 18 bases lay between the germline ends. CDR3 bases: TGCAGTGCTAGTATCCAGGGGACCGGAGGTGAAAAACTGTTTTTT. Amino acids: CSASIQGTGGEKLFF.

The chain is built from TRBV28 and TRBJ2-7; D unresolved. Deletions cut 7 bases from V and 6 bases from J, with 16 bases between. The germline V gene encodes CDR1 MDHEN and CDR2 SYDVKM. The CDR3 loop spans 13 amino acids. The CDR3 DNA sequence: TGTGCCAGCACCCCGGACGGTTTCGGCGAGCAGTACTTC. Translation: CASTPDGFGEQYF. The whole variable domain, filled in from reference TRBV28 and TRBJ2-7, reads DVKVTQSSRYLVKRTGEKVFLECVQDMDHENMFWYRQDPGLGLRLIYFSYDVKMKEKGDIPEGYSVSREKKERFSLILESASTNQTSMYLCASTPDGFGEQYFGPGTRLTVT.

The chain couples TRBV28 to TRBJ1-5; D not resolved. V gave up 8 bases and J gave up 10 bases, with 12 bases separating them. This CDR3 comprises 11 residues. Germline lookup yields CDR1 MDHEN and CDR2 SYDVKM. The CDR3 here is CASFGAGPQHF. Here the CDR3 DNA reads TGTGCCAGCTTCGGAGCGGGCCCCCAGCATTTT.

This chain uses TRBV19 with TRBJ1-1; 7 bases match TRBD1. V lost 8 bases and J lost 7; bases outside the gene matches: 7. There are 12 residues in the CDR3. Germline V gene data show CDR1 as LNHDA and CDR2 as SQIVND (reference sequence). The CDR3: CASSGQPDEAFF. CDR3 DNA: TGTGCCAGTTCGGGACAGCCCGATGAAGCTTTCTTT. The complete variable domain, with remaining parts taken from reference TRBV19 and TRBJ1-1, reads DGGITQSPKYLFRKEGQNVTLSCEQNLNHDAMYWYRQDPGQGLRLIYYSQIVNDFQKGDIAEGYSVSREKKESFPLTVTSAQKNPTAFYLCASSGQPDEAFFGQGTRLTVV.

The V and J genes are TRBV6-5 and TRBJ1-6, with a possible D match to TRBD1 (5 bases). From germline, CDR1 is MNHEY and CDR2 SVGAGI. The V end lost 7 bases, the J end lost 9 bases, and 10 bases lay between the germline ends. The CDR3 spans 12 residues. This CDR3 reads CASTTGFSPLHF. The CDR3 region has the DNA TGTGCCAGCACTACAGGTTTTTCACCCCTCCACTTT.

The chain uses TRBV3-1 (or the pseudogene TRBV3-2) and TRBJ1-3; a possible D gene is TRBD1 (6 bases). Between the trimmed V and J ends, which lost 2 bases and 4 bases, there was a span of 15 bases. CDR3 length equals 16 residues. Looked up from germline, CDR1 is LGHDT and CDR2 is YNNKEL (reference sequence). CDR3: CASSQRGTGAGNTIYF. The DNA for the CDR3 is TGTGCCAGCAGCCAAAGGGGGACGGGTGCCGGAAACACCATATATTTT.

The chain has TRBV7-6 and TRBJ2-6; D ambiguous. The CDR3 length is 15 residues. V was cut by 5 bases and J by 0 bases, with 8 bases left in between. Germline V gene data show CDR1 as SGHVS and CDR2 as FNYEAQ. The CDR3: CASSPFGSGANVLTF. DNA of the CDR3: TGTGCCAGCAGCCCGTTTGGCTCTGGGGCCAACGTCCTGACTTTC.

The count of this clone is one. The V call is TRBV5-4, the J call TRBJ1-3; D unresolved. There are 12 residues in the CDR3. Per the germline V gene, CDR1 is SGHNT and CDR2 is YYREEE (reference sequence). V dropped 2 bases and J dropped 0 bases, with 0 bases sitting between them. In DNA form, the CDR3 reads TGTGCCAGCAGCTTCTCTGGAAACACCATATATTTT. This gives the protein CASSFSGNTIYF.

This clone has more than one count but fewer than ten. V usage is TRBV19 and J usage is TRBJ1-4; D gene ambiguous. Trimming shortened V by 9 bases and J by 8 bases, and 16 bases separated the two germline ends. The CDR3 runs to 13 residues. Germline lookup yields CDR1 LNHDA and CDR2 SQIVND (reference sequence). The CDR3 spells CASAEWLKEKLFF. CDR3 in DNA: TGTGCCAGCGCCGAATGGTTGAAGGAAAAACTGTTTTTT.

CDR3 nucleotides: TGTGCCAGTACCCCGGGGGGAGGGGTAGAGCCCCAGCATTTT. Its protein product is CASTPGGGVEPQHF. This chain links TRBV19 with TRBJ1-5, with D perhaps matching TRBD1 (5 bases). Trimming removed 7 bases from V and 8 bases from J, with 18 bases in between. The CDR3 is 14 residues long. From germline, CDR1 is LNHDA and CDR2 SQIVND (reference sequence).

The chain links TRBV5-4 to TRBJ2-1; TRBD1 matches 8 bases. The germline gives CDR1 SGHNT, CDR2 YYREEE (reference sequence). V lost 7 bases to trimming and J lost 6 bases; unmatched junction nucleotides: 3. CDR3 length equals 12 residues. CDR3 in amino acids: CASGQGGNEQFF. DNA for the CDR3: TGTGCCAGCGGACAGGGAGGCAATGAGCAGTTCTTC.

The chain employs TRBV5-1 and TRBJ1-1, with D unclear. The CDR3 consists of 13 residues. Trimming removed 0 bases from V and 4 bases from J, with 7 bases in between. Germline CDR1 SGHRS, CDR2 YFSETQ. The DNA of the CDR3 is TGCGCCAGCAGCTTGGTACGGCTCACTGAAGCTTTCTTT. This gives the protein CASSLVRLTEAFF.